A single sample gave rise to the 18 T cell receptor beta chains below, sequenced in a study of TIL therapy for anti-PD-1-resistant metastatic lung cancer. The libraries were made with immunoSEQ v3. Repertoires were generated with immunoSEQ multiplex PCR, while TCRdb's copy carries only in-frame clones and drops some. The table lists under 60,000 clones, around 85% of them singletons. Time point noted: pre-treatment sample, taken before nivolumab and TIL therapy. Sequencing was performed on blood, taken at baseline. Receptors were obtained from a person aged 25-85 years with non-small cell lung cancer.

This chain connects TRBV20-1 to TRBJ1-5; D unresolved. The CDR3 is 12 residues long. V was trimmed by 3 bases and J by 3 bases, leaving 6 bases between them. CDR1 is DFQATT, CDR2 SNEGSKA, per germline (reference sequence). The CDR3 reads CSASGDNQPQHF. CDR3 in DNA: TGCAGTGCTAGTGGGGACAATCAGCCCCAGCATTTT.

This sequence joins TRBV28 and TRBJ1-1, with 12 bases fitting TRBD1. The length of the CDR3 is 14 residues. Germline CDR1 and CDR2: MDHEN and SYDVKM. V gave up 6 bases and J gave up 6 bases; unmatched junction bases: 5. The CDR3 here is CASRGTGGLPEAFF. Written as DNA, the CDR3 is TGTGCCAGCAGGGGGACAGGGGGCTTGCCTGAAGCTTTCTTT. Looking up the rest from reference TRBV28 and TRBJ1-1 gives the full variable domain: DVKVTQSSRYLVKRTGEKVFLECVQDMDHENMFWYRQDPGLGLRLIYFSYDVKMKEKGDIPEGYSVSREKKERFSLILESASTNQTSMYLCASRGTGGLPEAFFGQGTRLTVV.

A few counts support this clone. The rearrangement uses TRBV5-1 and TRBJ2-7; D uncertain. Germline values: CDR1 SGHRS, CDR2 YFSETQ. The CDR3 extends over 12 amino acids. V dropped 4 bases and J dropped 2 bases, with 7 bases sitting between them. Written as DNA, the CDR3 is TGCGCCAGCAGCATGACGGCCTACGAGCAGTACTTC. It is translated as CASSMTAYEQYF.

CDR3 sequence: CATSIGTTEAFF. DNA for the CDR3: TGTGCCACCAGCATAGGTACAACTGAAGCTTTCTTT. V is TRBV15 and J is TRBJ1-1; D unresolved. The CDR3 is made up of 12 amino acids. Per germline, CDR1 LNHNV and CDR2 YYDKDF (reference sequence). Deletions cut 4 bases from V and 5 bases from J, with 8 bases between.

The V and J genes are TRBV7-9 and TRBJ2-5, with a weak D call TRBD2 (5 bases). CDR3 length: 15 residues. The germline gives CDR1 SEHNR, CDR2 FQNEAQ (reference sequence). The ends were cut back, 0 bases at V and 4 bases at J, with 12 bases in the middle. CDR3 sequence (DNA): TGTGCCAGCAGCTTAGCGCTTCTCGGAGGAGAGACCCAGTACTTC. Amino acid sequence: CASSLALLGGETQYF.

The V gene is TRBV6-2 or TRBV6-3, the J gene TRBJ2-5; 10 nucleotides agree with TRBD1. CDR1 MNHEY and CDR2 SVGEGT come from the germline V gene. After removal of 6 bases from V and 5 bases from J, the junction contained 12 bases not matched to a gene. CDR3 length equals 16 residues. The CDR3 loop is CASSRAKTGGLETQYF. The CDR3 DNA reads as TGTGCCAGCAGCCGCGCCAAGACAGGGGGCCTCGAGACCCAGTACTTC.

The chain employs TRBV29-1 and TRBJ2-7, with D possibly being TRBD1 (6 bases). This CDR3 contains 13 residues. Per the germline V gene, CDR1 is SQVTM and CDR2 is ANQGSEA. V was trimmed by 5 bases and J by 5 bases, leaving 16 bases between them. The CDR3 nucleotides read TGCAGCGTTAAGAGGCAGGGGTGGGACGAGCAGTACTTC. The encoded protein is CSVKRQGWDEQYF.

The gene calls are TRBV9 and TRBJ2-2, with 11 bases aligning to TRBD2. CDR3 size: 15 residues. The germline V gene has CDR1 SGDLS and CDR2 YYNGEE. Trimming at V came to 3 bases and at J to 3 bases, leaving 1 base not matched to a gene. The CDR3 nucleotides are TGTGCCAGCAGCGCGGGACTAGCGGACACCGGGGAGCTGTTTTTT. It codes for CASSAGLADTGELFF. Combining the CDR3 with reference TRBV9 and TRBJ2-2 gives the whole variable domain DSGVTQTPKHLITATGQRVTLRCSPRSGDLSVYWYQQSLDQGLQFLIQYYNGEERAKGNILERFSAQQFPDLHSELNLSSLELGDSALYFCASSAGLADTGELFFGEGSRLTVL.

This clone appeared a single time. The CDR3 DNA reads TGCAGCGGAATCGGACGGATTGGCGAGACCCAGTACTTC. Its translation is CSGIGRIGETQYF. This chain joins TRBV29-1 and TRBJ2-5; D uncertain. Trimming stripped 7 bases from V and 5 bases from J, with 17 bases between. CDR1 is SQVTM and CDR2 is ANQGSEA in the germline V gene. The CDR3 loop spans 13 amino acids. The complete variable domain, with remaining parts taken from reference TRBV29-1 and TRBJ2-5, reads SAVISQKPSRDICQRGTSLTIQCQVDSQVTMMFWYRQQPGQSLTLIATANQGSEATYESGFVIDKFPISRPNLTFSTLTVSNMSPEDSSIYLCSGIGRIGETQYFGPGTRLLVL.

The chain couples TRBV6-5 to TRBJ1-1; unclear D gene. This CDR3 is 13 amino acids long. Per germline, CDR1 MNHEY and CDR2 SVGAGI. V was trimmed by 5 bases and J by 1 base, leaving 8 bases between them. Written as DNA, the CDR3 is TGTGCCAGCAGTAAACCCCCGAACACTGAAGCTTTCTTT. Its protein is CASSKPPNTEAFF.

V usage is TRBV5-1 and J usage is TRBJ2-5, with TRBD2 identical over 10 bases. The V gene's germline CDR1 is SGHRS and CDR2 YFSETQ. Trimming at V came to 4 bases and at J to 4 bases, leaving 4 bases not matched to a gene. The CDR3 runs to 14 residues. The CDR3 DNA follows: TGCGCCAGCAGCCCACTAGCGGGGTTAGAGACCCAGTACTTC. This encodes CASSPLAGLETQYF.

The V call is TRBV6-1, the J call TRBJ1-6; D gene unclear. The germline gives CDR1 MNHNS, CDR2 SASEGT. V was trimmed by 4 bases and J by 0 bases, leaving 13 bases between them. The CDR3 is made up of 17 amino acids. The CDR3 region has the DNA TGTGCCAGCAGTGGGGGTACGGGGAGCTCCTATAATTCACCCCTCCACTTT. Protein product: CASSGGTGSSYNSPLHF.

This chain links TRBV9 with TRBJ2-5; the match to TRBD2 covers 8 bases. CDR1 is SGDLS, CDR2 YYNGEE, per germline. This CDR3 contains 15 residues. V lost 3 bases, J lost 0 bases, and 4 bases stayed unmatched. The CDR3 DNA reads TGTGCCAGCAGCGCCGGGGGGGCAAACCAAGAGACCCAGTACTTC. Encoded protein: CASSAGGANQETQYF.

The chain joins TRBV6-5 to TRBJ1-2, with a possible D match to TRBD1 (6 bases). CDR3 length: 14 amino acids. Germline CDR1 MNHEY, CDR2 SVGAGI. V lost 8 bases and J lost 6, with 19 bases in between. The CDR3 reads CASSSDRRLDGYTF. The CDR3, as DNA: TGTGCCAGCTCGTCAGACAGGAGGTTGGATGGCTACACCTTC.

The gene calls are TRBV6-2 or TRBV6-3 and TRBJ1-2; weak D call: TRBD1 (5 bases). The V end lost 4 bases, the J end lost 2 bases, and 11 bases lay between the germline ends. This CDR3 region has 14 residues. Germline CDR1 and CDR2: MNHEY and SVGEGT. The CDR3 reads CASSLGRLNYGYTF. In DNA, the CDR3 is TGTGCCAGCAGTTTGGGACGGTTGAACTATGGCTACACCTTC.

This sequence joins TRBV24-1 and TRBJ2-5; 7 bases map to TRBD2. Germline CDR1 and CDR2: KGHDR and SFDVKD. With 4 bases clipped from V and 5 bases from J, the junction kept 6 bases outside the gene matches. This CDR3 has 14 amino acids. CDR3 sequence: CATSDAGEGETQYF. The CDR3, as DNA: TGTGCCACCAGTGACGCGGGGGAGGGGGAGACCCAGTACTTC.

The chain links TRBV5-3 to TRBJ2-7; TRBD1 matches at 8 bases. TRBV5-3 is an ORF; its function is uncertain. Germline trimming cut 2 bases from V and 1 base from J; bases unmatched to any gene: 5. The CDR3 loop spans 15 amino acids. The CDR3, as DNA: TGTGCCAGAAGCTTTCGGACAGGGATATCCTACGAGCAGTACTTC. Its translation: CARSFRTGISYEQYF.

The CDR3 bases are TGCGCCAGCGAGCTTGGGACTAGCGCAAAAGATACGCAGTATTTT. Its translation: CASELGTSAKDTQYF. The chain couples TRBV5-1 to TRBJ2-3, with 10 nucleotides matching TRBD2. The CDR3 covers 15 residues. The V segment lost 7 bases and the J segment 5 bases; nucleotides outside the gene matches: 10. CDR1 and CDR2 (germline): SGHRS, YFSETQ.